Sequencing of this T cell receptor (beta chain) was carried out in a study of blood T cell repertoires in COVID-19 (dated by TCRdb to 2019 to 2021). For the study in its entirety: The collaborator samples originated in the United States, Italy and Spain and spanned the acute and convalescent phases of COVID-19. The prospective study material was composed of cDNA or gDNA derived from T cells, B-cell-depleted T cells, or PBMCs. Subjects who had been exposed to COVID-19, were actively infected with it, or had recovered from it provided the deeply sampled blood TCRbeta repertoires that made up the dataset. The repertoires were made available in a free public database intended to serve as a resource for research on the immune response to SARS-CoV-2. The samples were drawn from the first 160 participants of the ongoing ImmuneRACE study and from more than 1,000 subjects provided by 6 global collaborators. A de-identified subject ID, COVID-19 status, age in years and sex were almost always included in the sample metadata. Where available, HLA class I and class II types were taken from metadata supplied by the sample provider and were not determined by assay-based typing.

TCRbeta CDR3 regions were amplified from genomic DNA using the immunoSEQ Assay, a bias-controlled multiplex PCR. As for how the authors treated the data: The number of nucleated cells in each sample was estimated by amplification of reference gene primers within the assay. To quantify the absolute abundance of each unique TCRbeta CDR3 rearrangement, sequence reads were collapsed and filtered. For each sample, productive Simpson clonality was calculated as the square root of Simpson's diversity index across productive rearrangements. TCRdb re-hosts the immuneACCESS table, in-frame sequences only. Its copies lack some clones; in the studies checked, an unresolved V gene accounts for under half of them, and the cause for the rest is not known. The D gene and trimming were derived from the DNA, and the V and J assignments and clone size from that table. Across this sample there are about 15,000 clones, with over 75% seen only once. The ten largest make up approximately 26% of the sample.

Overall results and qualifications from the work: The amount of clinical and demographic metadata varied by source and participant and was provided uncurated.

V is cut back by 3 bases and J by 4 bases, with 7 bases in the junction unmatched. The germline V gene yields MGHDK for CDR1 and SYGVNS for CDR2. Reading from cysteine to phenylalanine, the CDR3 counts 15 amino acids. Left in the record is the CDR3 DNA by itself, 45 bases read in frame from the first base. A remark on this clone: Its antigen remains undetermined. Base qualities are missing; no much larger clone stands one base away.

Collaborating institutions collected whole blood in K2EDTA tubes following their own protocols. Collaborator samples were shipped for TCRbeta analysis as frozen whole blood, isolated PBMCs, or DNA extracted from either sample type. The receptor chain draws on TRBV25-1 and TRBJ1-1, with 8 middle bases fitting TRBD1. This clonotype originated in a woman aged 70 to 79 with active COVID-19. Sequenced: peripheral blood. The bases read TGTGCCAGCAGTGAGCGGACAGGGAAGGGCACTGAAGCTTTCTTT. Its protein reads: CASSERTGKGTEAFF.